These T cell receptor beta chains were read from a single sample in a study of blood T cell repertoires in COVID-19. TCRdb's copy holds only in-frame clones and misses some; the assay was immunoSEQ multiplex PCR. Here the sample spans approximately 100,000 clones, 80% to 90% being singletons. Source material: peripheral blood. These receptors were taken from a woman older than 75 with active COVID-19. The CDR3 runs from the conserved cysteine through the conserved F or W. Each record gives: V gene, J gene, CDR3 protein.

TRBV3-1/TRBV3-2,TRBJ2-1,CASSQGLGFEQFF
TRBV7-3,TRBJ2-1,CASSPEGNSYNEQFF
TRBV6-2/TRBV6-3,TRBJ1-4,CASSYSILPDEKLFF
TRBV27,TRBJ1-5,CASSLRTGTNQPQHF
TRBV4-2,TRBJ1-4,CASSQLGQGLSEKLFF
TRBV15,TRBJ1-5,CATSTGGTGTGNQPQHF
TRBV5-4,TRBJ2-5,CASGTWGETQYF
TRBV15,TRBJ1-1,CATSRGRGPTNTEAFF
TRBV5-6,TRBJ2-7,CASSFRTSGTRLSEQYF
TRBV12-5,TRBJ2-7,CASGPYFERQARHYEQYF
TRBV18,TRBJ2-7,CASSPPGQVYYEQYF
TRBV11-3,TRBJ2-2,CASSLERTGELFF
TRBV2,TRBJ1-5,CASKDDLGSQPQHF
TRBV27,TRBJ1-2,CASRIRQGNYGYTF
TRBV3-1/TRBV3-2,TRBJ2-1,CASSQFLARNEQFF
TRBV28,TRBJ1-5,CASSLRTVSNQPQHF
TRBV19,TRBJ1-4,CASSVRKIDINEKLFF
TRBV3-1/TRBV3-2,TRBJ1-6,CASSQGTQSSYNSPLHF
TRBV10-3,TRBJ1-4,CAISPGQGVGNEKLFF
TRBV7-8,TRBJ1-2,CASSLEGGQGDGYTF
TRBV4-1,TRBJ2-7,CASSQATVRALYEQYF
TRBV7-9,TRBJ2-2,CASSGYRERTGELFF
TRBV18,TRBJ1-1,CASSRDLVQGAEGTEAFF
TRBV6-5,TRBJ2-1,CASSLTSRSSYNEQFF
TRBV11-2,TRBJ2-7,CASSLTQAYEQYF
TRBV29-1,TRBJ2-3,CSVVGAGDTQYF
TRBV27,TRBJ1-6,CASSQDIQQPYNSPLHF
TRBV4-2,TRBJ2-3,CASSQAGNSGRAYTQYF
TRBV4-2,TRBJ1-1,CASSQAGQGSAFF
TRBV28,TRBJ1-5,CASSVRGGYGNQPQHF
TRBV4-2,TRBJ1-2,CASSHMNRQGNYGYTF
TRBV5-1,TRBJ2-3,CASSLEGAADTQYF
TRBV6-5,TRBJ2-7,CASSQRGGIHEQYF